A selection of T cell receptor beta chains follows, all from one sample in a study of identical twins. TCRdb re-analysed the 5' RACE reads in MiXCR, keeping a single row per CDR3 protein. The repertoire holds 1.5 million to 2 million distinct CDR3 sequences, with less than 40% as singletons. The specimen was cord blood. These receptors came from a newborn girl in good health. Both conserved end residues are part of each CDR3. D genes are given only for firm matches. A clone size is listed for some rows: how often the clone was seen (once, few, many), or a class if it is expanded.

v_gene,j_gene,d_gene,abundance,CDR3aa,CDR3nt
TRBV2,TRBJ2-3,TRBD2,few,CANNPSGSELDTQYF,TGTGCCAACAATCCTAGCGGGAGCGAACTAGATACGCAGTATTTT
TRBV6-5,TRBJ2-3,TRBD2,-,CASSYRLAGTDAQYF,TGTGCCAGCAGTTACAGACTAGCGGGAACAGATGCGCAGTATTTT
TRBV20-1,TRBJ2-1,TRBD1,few,CSARDPDRGYNEQFF,TGCAGTGCTAGAGATCCCGACAGGGGCTACAATGAGCAGTTCTTC
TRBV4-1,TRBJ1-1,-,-,CASSQEKRMNTEAFF,TGCGCCAGCAGCCAAGAAAAGAGGATGAACACTGAAGCTTTCTTT
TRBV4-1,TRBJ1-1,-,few,CASTQGAGTEAFF,TGCGCCAGCACCCAGGGTGCGGGAACTGAAGCTTTCTTT
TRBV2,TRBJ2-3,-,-,CASSRGVTDTQYF,TGTGCCAGCAGTCGCGGGGTCACAGATACGCAGTATTTT
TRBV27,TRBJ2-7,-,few,CASRAFLLYEQYF,TGTGCCAGCAGAGCCTTCCTCCTCTACGAGCAGTACTTC
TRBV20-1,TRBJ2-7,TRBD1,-,CSARRDRVYYEQYF,TGCAGTGCTAGACGTGACAGGGTGTACTACGAGCAGTACTTC
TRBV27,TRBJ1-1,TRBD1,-,CASSLHRRTGGNTEAFF,TGTGCCAGCAGTTTACATCGGAGAACAGGGGGGAACACTGAAGCTTTCTTT
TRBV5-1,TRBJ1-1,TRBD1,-,CASSWRTGGGNTEAFF,TGCGCCAGCAGCTGGAGGACAGGGGGCGGGAACACTGAAGCTTTCTTT
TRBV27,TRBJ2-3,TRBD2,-,CASSYWAGAQYF,TGTGCCAGCAGTTATTGGGCGGGAGCGCAGTATTTT
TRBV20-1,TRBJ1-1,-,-,CSARGPPWAFF,TGCAGTGCTAGAGGACCCCCCTGGGCTTTCTTT
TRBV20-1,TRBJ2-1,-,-,CSARDGQGSYNEQFF,TGCAGTGCTAGAGATGGGCAGGGCTCCTACAATGAGCAGTTCTTC
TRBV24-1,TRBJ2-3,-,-,CATSDLRQSDTQYF,TGTGCCACCAGTGACCTTCGACAGTCAGATACGCAGTATTTT
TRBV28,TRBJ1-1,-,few,CATSGPLNTEAFF,TGTGCCACTTCGGGACCGCTGAACACTGAAGCTTTCTTT
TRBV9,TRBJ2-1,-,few,CASSDPGQQFF,TGTGCCAGCAGCGACCCGGGACAGCAGTTCTTC
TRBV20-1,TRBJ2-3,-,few,CSARELNTQYF,TGCAGTGCTAGAGAACTTAATACGCAGTATTTT
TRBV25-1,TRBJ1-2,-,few,CASQGDGYTF,TGTGCCTCCCAAGGAGATGGCTACACCTTC
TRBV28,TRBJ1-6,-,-,CASSFRGSDYNSPLHF,TGTGCCAGCAGTTTTAGAGGTTCGGACTATAATTCACCCCTCCACTTT
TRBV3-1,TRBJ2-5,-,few,CASSPRGQKYQETQYF,TGTGCCAGCAGCCCCAGGGGACAAAAGTACCAAGAGACCCAGTACTTC
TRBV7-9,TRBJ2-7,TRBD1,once,CASSPGRTGGFEQYF,TGTGCCAGCAGCCCCGGCCGGACAGGGGGCTTCGAGCAGTACTTC
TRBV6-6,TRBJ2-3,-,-,CASSPAWGDTQYF,TGTGCCAGCAGCCCTGCGTGGGGAGATACGCAGTATTTT
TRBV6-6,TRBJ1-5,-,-,CASSGTGSYSNQPQHF,TGTGCCAGCAGTGGTACAGGGTCCTATAGCAATCAGCCCCAGCATTTT
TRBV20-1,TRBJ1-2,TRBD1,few,CSAEPTGAVNYGYTF,TGCAGTGCTGAACCTACAGGGGCGGTTAACTATGGCTACACCTTC
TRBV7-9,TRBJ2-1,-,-,CASSLTDGRGQETQFF,TGTGCCAGCAGCTTAACTGACGGGAGAGGGCAAGAGACCCAGTTCTTC
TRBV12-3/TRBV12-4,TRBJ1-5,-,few,CASSGTPVNQPQHF,TGTGCCAGCAGCGGGACACCGGTCAATCAGCCCCAGCATTTT
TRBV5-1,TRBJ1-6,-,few,CASSHAGPGVNSPLHF,TGCGCCAGCAGTCACGCCGGGCCAGGCGTTAATTCACCCCTCCACTTT
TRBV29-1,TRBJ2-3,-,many,CSVAGAITDTQYF,TGCAGCGTTGCGGGGGCGATCACAGATACGCAGTATTTT
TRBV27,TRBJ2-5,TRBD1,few,CASSYYRGLAETQYF,TGTGCCAGCAGTTATTACAGGGGGCTGGCTGAGACCCAGTACTTC